What follows are 8 T cell receptor beta chains derived from one specimen sequenced in a study of shared clonotypes between healthy human individuals. The repertoire was sequenced with immunoSEQ multiplex PCR; TCRdb's copy has only in-frame clones and lacks some. The top ten hold around 0.37% of the sample, which has 2 million to 2.5 million clones, 80% to 95% seen once. Sequencing was performed on naive CD4+ T cells from PBMCs. As for subset: CD45RA+ positively selected. The source is a man aged 18 to 30 in good health. Some clones in this sample may be carry-over from other donors' samples.

This clone has just a few counts. The chain employs TRBV6-5 and TRBJ1-5, with D possibly being TRBD1 (5 bases). The germline CDR1 and CDR2 sequences are MNHEY and SVGAGI. Deletions cut 0 bases from V and 2 bases from J, with 8 bases between. The CDR3 covers 15 residues. The chain's CDR3 is CASSYSMGGNQPQHF. CDR3 sequence (DNA): TGTGCCAGCAGTTACTCGATGGGGGGCAATCAGCCCCAGCATTTT.

This sequence joins TRBV19 and TRBJ1-5, with unresolved D. Germline V lookup: CDR1 LNHDA, CDR2 SQIVND (reference sequence). The ends were cut back, 6 bases at V and 0 bases at J, with 18 bases in the middle. The CDR3 extends over 17 amino acids. In nucleotides, the CDR3 is TGTGCCAGTAGGTTAGCTCGGGATTCCTATAGCAATCAGCCCCAGCATTTT. Protein: CASRLARDSYSNQPQHF.

V is TRBV10-3 and J is TRBJ1-3, with D possibly matching TRBD1 (5 bases). The CDR3 has 14 amino acids. The germline gives CDR1 ENHRY, CDR2 SYGVKD. The germline V and J ends were trimmed by 8 bases and 5 bases, with 16 bases remaining between them. The DNA of the CDR3 is TGTGCCATCGGCAATTCGGCAGGGAGAAACACCATATATTTT. It is translated as CAIGNSAGRNTIYF.

The rearrangement joins TRBV11-2 to TRBJ2-7; no clear D. There are 14 residues in the CDR3. CDR1 and CDR2 (germline): SGHAT, FQNNGV. Trimming cost V 2 bases and J 0 bases, with 8 bases left between them. DNA of the CDR3: TGTGCCAGCAGCTTATCTGCCCCCTCCTACGAGCAGTACTTC. Its protein is CASSLSAPSYEQYF.

This chain links TRBV2 with TRBJ2-3; no clear D gene. This CDR3 comprises 11 residues. V shed 9 bases and J shed 2 bases, with 6 bases lying between them. Germline-derived CDR1 and CDR2 are SNHLY and FYNNEI. The CDR3 reads CARELTDTQYF. The CDR3 region has the DNA TGTGCCAGGGAGCTCACAGATACGCAGTATTTT.

CDR3 sequence (DNA): TGTGCCACCAGCACGGGGCCCGCCCACTCACCCCTCCACTTT. This sequence encodes CATSTGPAHSPLHF. V usage is TRBV15 and J usage is TRBJ1-6; possible D gene TRBD1, 5 bases. The CDR3 has 14 amino acids. V lost 4 bases and J 10 bases, leaving 14 bases between the germline ends. Germline CDR1 LNHNV, CDR2 YYDKDF (reference sequence). Full variable domain (rest looked up from reference TRBV15 and TRBJ1-6): DAMVIQNPRYQVTQFGKPVTLSCSQTLNHNVMYWYQQKSSQAPKLLFHYYDKDFNNEADTPDNFQSRRPNTSFCFLDIRSPGLGDTAMYLCATSTGPAHSPLHFGNGTRLTVT.

This chain joins TRBV19 and TRBJ2-5, with TRBD2 matching over 7 bases. This CDR3 comprises 16 residues. The V gene end was trimmed by 0 bases and the J gene end by 5 bases; junction bases not matched to a gene: 9. The V gene's germline CDR1 is LNHDA and CDR2 SQIVND (reference sequence). For the CDR3, the DNA is TGTGCCAGTAGTATAGATCTTCCGGCGGGAGAGGAGACCCAGTACTTC. It translates to CASSIDLPAGEETQYF.

In this sample, this clone turned up a few times. V usage is TRBV29-1 and J usage is TRBJ1-1; 8 bases match TRBD1. The CDR3 totals 12 residues. V lost 6 bases, J lost 3 bases, and 3 bases stayed unmatched. CDR1 is SQVTM and CDR2 is ANQGSEA in the germline V gene. The chain's CDR3 is CSVQTGDTEAFF. CDR3 DNA: TGCAGCGTCCAGACAGGGGACACTGAAGCTTTCTTT.